What follows are 28 T cell receptor beta chains derived from one specimen sequenced in a study of T cell changes during pregnancy in multiple sclerosis. The assay was immunoSEQ multiplex PCR, and TCRdb's table has in-frame clones only and misses some. The sample comprises over 60,000 clones, roughly nine tenths of which are singletons, and around 0.27% rests with the top ten. The sequences come from CD4+ T cells from peripheral blood mononuclear cells, collected in the third trimester of pregnancy. The receptors were sampled from a female donor in good health, enrolled as a control in a pregnancy study.

This chain connects TRBV15 to TRBJ2-7; D uncertain. CDR3 length: 15 residues. The ends were cut back, 0 bases at V and 2 bases at J, with 11 bases in the middle. Germline loops: CDR1 LNHNV, CDR2 YYDKDF (reference sequence). CDR3 protein: CATSRDYVSTYEQYF. The DNA of the CDR3 is TGTGCCACCAGCAGAGATTATGTCAGTACCTACGAGCAGTACTTC.

The chain is built from TRBV5-1 and TRBJ1-6; 10 positions match TRBD1. The CDR3 covers 16 residues. V lost 6 bases to trimming and J lost 8 bases; unmatched junction nucleotides: 11. Per germline, CDR1 SGHRS and CDR2 YFSETQ. CDR3 loop: CASKWTADRGDSPLHF. The CDR3 DNA is TGCGCCAGCAAATGGACCGCGGACAGGGGGGATTCACCCCTCCACTTT.

The V call is TRBV6-6, the J call TRBJ1-6, with 9 bases identical to TRBD1. This CDR3 is 15 amino acids long. From germline, CDR1 is MNHNY and CDR2 SVGAGI (reference sequence). Trimming took 5 bases from V and 10 from J; bases not matched to a gene: 9. CDR3 amino acids: CASSPRTGENSPLHF. In nucleotides, the CDR3 is TGTGCCAGCAGTCCCAGGACAGGGGAAAACTCACCCCTCCACTTT.

The chain has TRBV5-8 and TRBJ1-4; 10 nucleotides agree with TRBD1. The germline gives CDR1 SGHTS, CDR2 YDEGEE. The CDR3 runs 14 residues. The ends lost 4 bases at V and 6 bases at J; junction bases unmatched: 3. The chain's CDR3 is CASSRGQGDEKLFF. The CDR3 DNA is TGTGCCAGCAGCCGAGGACAGGGGGATGAAAAACTGTTTTTT.

This clone is a singleton in its sample. Other DNA variants within this sample encode the same CDR3. The V and J genes are TRBV7-2 and TRBJ2-3; 10 bases fit TRBD2. Germline lookup yields CDR1 SGHTA and CDR2 FQGNSA. Trimming at V came to 1 base and at J to 1 base, leaving 2 bases not matched to a gene. This CDR3 is built from 16 residues. CDR3: CASSLGTSGGTDTQYF. In DNA, the CDR3 is TGTGCCAGCAGCTTAGGCACTAGCGGGGGCACAGATACGCAGTATTTT.

This chain links TRBV25-1 with TRBJ2-1; 9 bases map to TRBD2. V was clipped by 6 bases and J by 7 bases; unmatched bases: 10. Germline CDR1 reads MGHDK; CDR2 reads SYGVNS. The CDR3 runs 15 residues. Here the CDR3 reads CASRQAGGLLNEQFF. CDR3 nucleotides: TGTGCCAGCAGACAAGCGGGGGGCCTATTAAATGAGCAGTTCTTC.

The genes are TRBV5-8 and TRBJ1-5; no clear D. The CDR3 loop spans 14 amino acids. V lost 0 bases to trimming and J lost 7 bases, with 11 bases between them. CDR1 SGHTS and CDR2 YDEGEE come from the germline V gene. In nucleotides, the CDR3 is TGTGCCAGCAGCTTGGACTTGGGGAGGCAGCCCCAGCATTTT. Its protein product is CASSLDLGRQPQHF.

J is TRBJ2-7 and V is TRBV6-5, with D unclear. CDR3 length equals 13 residues. The germline CDR1 and CDR2 sequences are MNHEY and SVGAGI. V lost 2 bases and J 1 base, leaving 6 bases between the germline ends. The CDR3 reads CASSYLSSYEQYF. CDR3 in DNA: TGTGCCAGCAGTTACCTTTCGTCCTACGAGCAGTACTTC.

The genes are TRBV5-6 and TRBJ2-7; 9 positions match TRBD1. CDR1 is SGHDT, CDR2 YYEEEE, per germline. V dropped 2 bases and J dropped 0; count of bases not matched to a gene: 3. This CDR3 comprises 15 residues. The CDR3 reads CASSFRDRVSYEQYF. Here the CDR3 DNA reads TGTGCCAGCAGCTTCCGGGACAGGGTCTCCTACGAGCAGTACTTC.

The chain recombines TRBV5-6 with TRBJ1-6; 7 positions agree with TRBD1. This CDR3 is 15 amino acids long. Germline V lookup: CDR1 SGHDT, CDR2 YYEEEE. The V segment lost 4 bases and the J segment 7 bases; nucleotides outside the gene matches: 8. Written as DNA, the CDR3 is TGTGCCAGCAGCCCGTTCCAGGGGGTAAATTCACCCCTCCACTTT. Protein sequence: CASSPFQGVNSPLHF.

The rearrangement uses TRBV7-9 and TRBJ2-7, with 12 nucleotides matching TRBD2. After removal of 4 bases from V and 4 bases from J, the junction contained 11 bases not matched to a gene. CDR3 size: 17 residues. Per the germline V gene, CDR1 is SEHNR and CDR2 is FQNEAQ (reference sequence). The CDR3 is CASSSRLAGASVYEQYF. In nucleotides, the CDR3 is TGTGCCAGCAGCTCGAGACTAGCGGGGGCCTCTGTGTACGAGCAGTACTTC.

CDR3 sequence reads: CASSYSSGGVQPQHF. CDR3 coding DNA: TGTGCCAGCAGTTACTCGTCAGGGGGCGTTCAGCCCCAGCATTTT. The chain combines TRBV6-6 with TRBJ1-5; TRBD1 matches 8 bases. With V trimmed by 0 bases and J by 6 bases, 4 bases remained unmatched. This CDR3 is 15 amino acids long. CDR1 MNHNY and CDR2 SVGAGI come from the germline V gene (reference sequence).

The J gene is TRBJ1-6, the V gene TRBV30; the D gene is possibly TRBD1 (6 bases). Trimming left V 3 bases short and J 7 bases short, with 10 bases between. The CDR3 has 13 amino acids. CDR1 and CDR2 (germline): GTSNPN, SVGIG (reference sequence). The CDR3 nucleotides are TGTGCCTGGAGGGGGGGGCGGAATTCACCCCTCCACTTT. As protein: CAWRGGRNSPLHF. Looking up the rest from reference TRBV30 and TRBJ1-6 gives the full variable domain: SQTIHQWPATLVQPVGSPLSLECTVEGTSNPNLYWYRQAAGRGLQLLFYSVGIGQISSEVPQNLSASRPQDRQFILSSKKLLLSDSGFYLCAWRGGRNSPLHFGNGTRLTVT.

The V gene is TRBV4-3, the J gene TRBJ2-5; D is ambiguous. V was shortened by 1 base and J by 0 bases, with 6 bases between the two germline ends. Germline V lookup: CDR1 LGHNA, CDR2 YSLEER. The CDR3 contains 14 residues. CDR3 nucleotides: TGCGCCAGCAGCCAAGGGGCGTACCAAGAGACCCAGTACTTC. Translating gives CASSQGAYQETQYF.

This CDR3 is CAISVLQGNTEAFF. DNA of the CDR3: TGTGCCATCAGTGTGCTACAGGGGAACACTGAAGCTTTCTTT. This chain joins TRBV10-3 and TRBJ1-1, with D maybe TRBD1 (6 bases). CDR1 is ENHRY, CDR2 SYGVKD, per germline. Deletions cut 4 bases from V and 1 base from J, with 10 bases between. The CDR3 loop spans 14 amino acids.

The chain joins TRBV12-5 to TRBJ1-1; D call uncertain. Deletions cut 1 base from V and 1 base from J, with 13 bases between. CDR1 is LGHNT, CDR2 FRNRAP, per germline. The CDR3 sequence is 16 residues long. In nucleotides, the CDR3 is TGTGCTAGTGGTTTGGGAACCACAGCACCGAACACTGAAGCTTTCTTT. Translating gives CASGLGTTAPNTEAFF.

The chain employs TRBV27 and TRBJ2-1; 7 nucleotides agree with TRBD1. The V gene end was trimmed by 6 bases and the J gene end by 7 bases; junction bases not matched to a gene: 6. This CDR3 is built from 13 residues. The germline gives CDR1 MNHEY, CDR2 SMNVEV (reference sequence). In nucleotides, the CDR3 is TGTGCCAGCAGGGAAAACAGGGGAAATGAGCAGTTCTTC. Translating gives CASRENRGNEQFF.

The chain couples TRBV5-4 to TRBJ1-3; the D gene is possibly TRBD1 (5 bases). Germline lookup yields CDR1 SGHNT and CDR2 YYREEE (reference sequence). The V end lost 2 bases, the J end lost 0 bases, and 9 bases lay between the germline ends. CDR3 length: 15 amino acids. DNA of the CDR3: TGTGCCAGCAGCTTTACAGGTTCCTCTGGAAACACCATATATTTT. Protein product: CASSFTGSSGNTIYF.

This clone was seen a handful of times. The CDR3 region has the DNA TGTGCCAGTGCTCCGGGACAGGCCCTAGAAGCTTTCTTT. It codes for CASAPGQALEAFF. The V gene is TRBV2, the J gene TRBJ1-1; the match to TRBD1 covers 8 bases. Looked up from germline, CDR1 is SNHLY and CDR2 is FYNNEI. The junction had 11 bases not matched to a gene; V was cut back by 9 bases and J by 8 bases. CDR3 length: 13 amino acids.

This rearrangement joins TRBV7-2 to TRBJ1-6; 7 positions match TRBD1. Germline V gene lookup returns CDR1 SGHTA and CDR2 FQGNSA. The J segment lost 9 bases and the V segment lost 5 bases, leaving 10 bases of the junction unmatched. CDR3 length equals 15 residues. This chain's CDR3 is CASSLLRTGPSPLHF. As DNA, the CDR3 is TGTGCCAGCAGCCTCCTGCGGACAGGTCCTTCACCCCTCCACTTT.

This CDR3 reads CASSLRQSNSGANVLTF. CDR3 bases: TGCGCCAGCAGCTTGAGACAGTCCAACTCTGGGGCCAACGTCCTGACTTTC. V and J are TRBV5-1 and TRBJ2-6; D is perhaps TRBD1 (5 bases). This CDR3 is 17 amino acids long. CDR1 SGHRS and CDR2 YFSETQ come from the germline V gene. V gave up 1 base and J gave up 0 bases, with 11 bases separating them.

V gene TRBV27 combines with J gene TRBJ2-2, with 9 bases lining up with TRBD1. V gave up 6 bases and J gave up 4 bases; unmatched junction bases: 6. This CDR3 has 15 residues. Germline CDR1 is MNHEY and CDR2 is SMNVEV (reference sequence). CDR3 sequence (DNA): TGTGCCAGCAGAAGGACAGGGGTGGGCACCGGGGAGCTGTTTTTT. The encoded protein is CASRRTGVGTGELFF.

This chain connects TRBV25-1 to TRBJ2-3; D gene uncertain. Trimming removed 3 bases from V and 2 bases from J, with 6 bases in between. The CDR3 runs to 13 residues. The V gene's germline CDR1 is MGHDK and CDR2 SYGVNS. The CDR3 DNA reads as TGTGCCAGCAGTGATCGGGTCACAGATACGCAGTATTTT. Amino acids: CASSDRVTDTQYF.

A single count supports this clone. The chain employs TRBV7-2 and TRBJ2-5; TRBD2 aligns across 11 bases. In germline, CDR1 is SGHTA, CDR2 FQGNSA. V trimming: 4 bases; J trimming: 0 bases; junction bases outside the gene matches: 10. This CDR3 contains 18 residues. DNA of the CDR3: TGTGCCAGCAGCTCTCCTTGGGCTAGCGGGGGGTACCAAGAGACCCAGTACTTC. It encodes CASSSPWASGGYQETQYF. Drawing the rest from reference TRBV7-2 and TRBJ2-5, the complete variable domain is GAGVSQSPSNKVTEKGKDVELRCDPISGHTALYWYRQSLGQGLEFLIYFQGNSAPDKSGLPSDRFSAERTGGSVSTLTIQRTQQEDSAVYLCASSSPWASGGYQETQYFGPGTRLLVL.

The chain recombines TRBV5-4 with TRBJ2-1; D may be TRBD2 (5 bases). V lost 5 bases and J 3 bases, leaving 9 bases between the germline ends. Germline CDR1 SGHNT, CDR2 YYREEE (reference sequence). The CDR3 has 13 amino acids. The CDR3 coding sequence is TGTGCCAGCAGTTACCGGGACTACAATGAGCAGTTCTTC. Translation: CASSYRDYNEQFF.

The rearrangement joins TRBV7-8 to TRBJ1-5; D is uncertain. This CDR3 comprises 13 residues. Germline CDR1 SGHVS, CDR2 FQNEAQ. Trimming took 3 bases from V and 4 from J, leaving 7 bases between them. CDR3 nucleotide sequence: TGTGCCAGCAGCTTTGATCGGAATCAGCCCCAGCATTTT. Protein product: CASSFDRNQPQHF.

The chain combines TRBV12-5 with TRBJ1-2; D possibly corresponds to TRBD1 (5 bases). This CDR3 has 14 amino acids. Germline V gene sequence: CDR1 LGHNT, CDR2 FRNRAP. V lost 6 bases, J lost 3 bases, and 14 bases lay in between. CDR3 loop: CASGSSGGDYGYTF. The CDR3 DNA reads as TGTGCTAGTGGGTCCTCGGGGGGAGACTATGGCTACACCTTC. Combining the CDR3 with reference TRBV12-5 and TRBJ1-2 gives the whole variable domain DARVTQTPRHKVTEMGQEVTMRCQPILGHNTVFWYRQTMMQGLELLAYFRNRAPLDDSGMPKDRFSAEMPDATLATLKIQPSEPRDSAVYFCASGSSGGDYGYTFGSGTRLTVV.

This chain links TRBV5-4 with TRBJ2-1, with TRBD2 matching 13 bases. Looked up from germline, CDR1 is SGHNT and CDR2 is YYREEE (reference sequence). CDR3 length equals 13 residues. V lost 5 bases and J lost 12; bases outside the gene matches: 5. The CDR3 is CASSWTSGGGQFF. The DNA for the CDR3 is TGTGCCAGCAGTTGGACTAGCGGGGGTGGGCAGTTCTTC.